The source of this TCR beta chain is a study of beta chain features in type 1 diabetes. The authors reverse transcribed all of the isolated RNA, so sequencing captured expressed TCRB transcripts. Profiling relied on immunoSEQ multiplex PCR, and the TCRdb table lists in-frame clones only, not all of them. The sample has 130,000 to 150,000 clones, about 10% seen once; the top ten hold around 0.7%. Only a few counts were recorded for this clone. The identical CDR3 is also encoded by other nucleotide sequences in the sample. CDR1 is MNHEY, CDR2 SVGAGI, per germline. V was shortened by 1 base and J by 7 bases, with 11 bases between the two germline ends. The CDR3 covers 15 residues.

V and J are TRBV6-5 and TRBJ1-6; D gene unclear. The sample consisted of central memory CD4+ T cells from blood. The sequence came from a man aged 18 to 30 in good health. CDR3 sequence reads: CASSYFPGKNSPLHF. In DNA form, the CDR3 reads TGTGCCAGCAGTTACTTCCCGGGGAAAAATTCACCCCTCCACTTT.